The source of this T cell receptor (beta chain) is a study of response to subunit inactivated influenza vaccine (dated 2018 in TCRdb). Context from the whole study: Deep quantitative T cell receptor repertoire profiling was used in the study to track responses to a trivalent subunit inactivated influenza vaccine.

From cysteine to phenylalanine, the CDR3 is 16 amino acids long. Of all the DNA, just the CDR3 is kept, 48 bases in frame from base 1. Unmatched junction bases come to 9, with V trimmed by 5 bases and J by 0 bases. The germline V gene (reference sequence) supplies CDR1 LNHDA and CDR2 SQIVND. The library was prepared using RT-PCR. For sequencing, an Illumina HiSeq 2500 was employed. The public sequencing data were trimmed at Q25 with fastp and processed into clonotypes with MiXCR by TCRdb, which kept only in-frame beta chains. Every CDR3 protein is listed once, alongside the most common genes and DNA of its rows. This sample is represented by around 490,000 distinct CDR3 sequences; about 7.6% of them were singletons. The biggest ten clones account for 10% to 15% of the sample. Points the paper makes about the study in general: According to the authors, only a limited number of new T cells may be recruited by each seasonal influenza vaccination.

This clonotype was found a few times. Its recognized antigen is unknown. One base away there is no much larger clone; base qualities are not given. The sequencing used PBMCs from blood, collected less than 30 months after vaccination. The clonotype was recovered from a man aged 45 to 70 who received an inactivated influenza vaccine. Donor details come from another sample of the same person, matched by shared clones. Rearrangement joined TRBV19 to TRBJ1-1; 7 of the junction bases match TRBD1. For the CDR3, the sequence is CASSEYRGKMNTEAFF. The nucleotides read TGTGCCAGTAGTGAATACAGGGGTAAAATGAACACTGAAGCTTTCTTT.